This TCR beta chain was recovered during a study of blood T cell repertoires in COVID-19. In the original workflow: Amplification from reference gene primers served as the basis for estimated nucleated cell counts. Profiled with immunoSEQ multiplex PCR; TCRdb holds only in-frame clones, not every one. V, J and clone size reflect that table, while D and trimming were determined from the DNA. The repertoire includes more than 120,000 clones, around 87% of them detected once, and around 38% sits in the top ten. Germline lookup yields CDR1 MNHNS and CDR2 SASEGT. V trimming: 1 base; J trimming: 14 bases; junction bases outside the gene matches: 5. CDR3 length: 14 residues.

The V gene is TRBV6-1, the J gene TRBJ2-2, with TRBD2 identical over 12 bases. Sample: peripheral blood. The clonotype originates from a man aged 50-59 years who had recovered from COVID-19. CDR3 coding DNA: TGTGCCAGCAGTGAAGTCCTAGCGGGGGGGGTACTGTTTTTT. The encoded protein is CASSEVLAGGVLFF.